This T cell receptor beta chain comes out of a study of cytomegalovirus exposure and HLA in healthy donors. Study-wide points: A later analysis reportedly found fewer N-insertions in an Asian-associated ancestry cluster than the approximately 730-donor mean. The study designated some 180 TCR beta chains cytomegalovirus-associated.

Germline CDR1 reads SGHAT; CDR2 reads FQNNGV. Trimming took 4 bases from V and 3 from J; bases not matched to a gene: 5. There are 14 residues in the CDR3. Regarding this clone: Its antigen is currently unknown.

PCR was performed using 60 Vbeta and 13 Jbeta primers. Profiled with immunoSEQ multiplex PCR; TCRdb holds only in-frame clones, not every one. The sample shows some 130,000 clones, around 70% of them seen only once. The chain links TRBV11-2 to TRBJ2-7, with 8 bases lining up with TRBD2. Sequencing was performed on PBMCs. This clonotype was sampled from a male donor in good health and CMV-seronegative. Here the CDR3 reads CASSSGGDRYEQYF. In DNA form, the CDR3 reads TGTGCCAGCAGCTCCGGGGGGGATCGCTACGAGCAGTACTTC. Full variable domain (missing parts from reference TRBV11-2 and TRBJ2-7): EAGVAQSPRYKIIEKRQSVAFWCNPISGHATLYWYQQILGQGPKLLIQFQNNGVVDDSQLPKDRFSAERLKGVDSTLKIQPAKLEDSAVYLCASSSGGDRYEQYFGPGTRLTVT.